These 17 T cell receptor beta chains came from one sample sequenced in a study of OX40 agonist ivuxolimab in advanced cancers. Sequencing used immunoSEQ multiplex PCR; TCRdb keeps in-frame clones, though not all of them. Of approximately 61,000 clones in the sample, 70% to 90% were seen once. Sample: CD4+ or CD8+ T cells sorted from blood, taken in a trial of the OX40 agonist ivuxolimab. The origin of the receptors is an adult with an advanced solid tumor such as melanoma, head and neck, liver or kidney cancer.

This rearrangement joins TRBV6-5 to TRBJ2-1; D remains ambiguous. V was trimmed by 6 bases and J by 4 bases, leaving 4 bases between them. The CDR3 spans 11 residues. Germline V lookup: CDR1 MNHEY, CDR2 SVGAGI. CDR3 loop: CASRQYNEQFF. CDR3 nucleotides: TGTGCCAGCAGACAGTACAATGAGCAGTTCTTC.

This chain links TRBV10-1 with TRBJ1-1; tentative D call: TRBD1 (6 bases). Germline lookup yields CDR1 WNHNN and CDR2 SYGVQD (reference sequence). The CDR3 runs to 14 residues. Trimming took 3 bases from V and 1 from J, leaving 9 bases between them. CDR3 protein: CASSEQGGNTEAFF. In DNA form, the CDR3 reads TGCGCCAGCAGTGAACAAGGGGGGAACACTGAAGCTTTCTTT.

The chain links TRBV19 to TRBJ2-2; a possible D gene is TRBD2 (6 bases). The germline gives CDR1 LNHDA, CDR2 SQIVND (reference sequence). Trimming took off 4 bases at V and 5 bases at J, with 17 bases between the two ends. This CDR3 comprises 16 residues. CDR3 amino acids: CASSKAWGGQTGELFF. In nucleotides, the CDR3 is TGTGCCAGTAGTAAGGCCTGGGGAGGCCAGACCGGGGAGCTGTTTTTT.

The chain is built from TRBV6-5 and TRBJ2-7, with D unclear. V lost 0 bases and J lost 1, with 10 bases in between. The CDR3 consists of 15 residues. Germline assignment: CDR1 MNHEY and CDR2 SVGAGI. CDR3 sequence (DNA): TGTGCCAGCAGTTACTCCCATGGATTTTCCTACGAGCAGTACTTC. This translates into CASSYSHGFSYEQYF.

V and J are TRBV7-3 and TRBJ2-3; D unresolved. There are 15 residues in the CDR3. The germline V and J ends were trimmed by 2 bases and 0 bases, with 9 bases remaining between them. Per the germline V gene, CDR1 is SGHTA and CDR2 is FQGTGA. CDR3 coding DNA: TGTGCCAGCAGCTTAGATGTGGGTAGCACAGATACGCAGTATTTT. It specifies CASSLDVGSTDTQYF.

The V and J genes are TRBV10-1 and TRBJ2-1, with TRBD1 matching over 11 bases. CDR1 is WNHNN, CDR2 SYGVQD, per germline (reference sequence). V lost 0 bases and J lost 7; bases outside the gene matches: 5. The CDR3 totals 16 residues. The CDR3 DNA reads as TGCGCCAGCAGTGAGTCAAGGACAGGGGGCTTGAATGAGCAGTTCTTC. Translating gives CASSESRTGGLNEQFF.

This clone has only one observation. The J gene is TRBJ1-1, the V gene TRBV7-2, with D possibly being TRBD1 (6 bases). The CDR3 contains 18 residues. Looked up from germline, CDR1 is SGHTA and CDR2 is FQGNSA. Trimming cost V 0 bases and J 0 bases, with 17 bases left between them. CDR3 sequence (DNA): TGTGCCAGCAGCTTAGCGCTGGGGGGCGGCCTATTGAACACTGAAGCTTTCTTT. Protein: CASSLALGGGLLNTEAFF.

The J gene is TRBJ2-3, the V gene TRBV5-1, with D possibly matching TRBD2 (5 bases). The V gene's germline CDR1 is SGHRS and CDR2 YFSETQ. The CDR3 extends over 14 amino acids. The V and J ends lost 3 bases and 4 bases respectively, with 12 bases between them. The CDR3 DNA reads as TGCGCCAGCAGCTCCAGTGTAGCGTCAGATACGCAGTATTTT. Encoded protein: CASSSSVASDTQYF.

The chain combines TRBV7-2 with TRBJ1-5; possible D gene TRBD1, 6 bases. The CDR3 contains 17 residues. The ends were cut back, 1 base at V and 0 bases at J, with 13 bases in the middle. In germline, CDR1 is SGHTA, CDR2 FQGNSA. CDR3 protein: CASSLGTGGVSNQPQHF. The CDR3 bases are TGTGCCAGCAGCTTAGGTACCGGGGGCGTTAGCAATCAGCCCCAGCATTTT.

This chain uses TRBV27 with TRBJ2-1; D tentatively reads TRBD1 or TRBD2 (5 bases each). The CDR3 extends over 15 amino acids. Germline V gene sequence: CDR1 MNHEY, CDR2 SMNVEV (reference sequence). The germline V and J ends were trimmed by 3 bases and 3 bases, with 12 bases remaining between them. The CDR3, as DNA: TGTGCCAGCAGTTTTCGGGGCTGGGGCTACAATGAGCAGTTCTTC. It specifies CASSFRGWGYNEQFF.

The chain uses TRBV7-9 and TRBJ2-7; 13 nucleotides line up with TRBD2. V gave up 4 bases and J gave up 6 bases; unmatched junction bases: 9. The CDR3 loop spans 16 amino acids. Germline-derived CDR1 and CDR2 are SEHNR and FQNEAQ (reference sequence). This chain's CDR3 is CASSSDWTSGGFEQYF. The CDR3 DNA follows: TGTGCCAGCAGCTCGGACTGGACTAGCGGGGGTTTCGAGCAGTACTTC. The whole variable domain, remainder taken from reference TRBV7-9 and TRBJ2-7, is DTGVSQNPRHKITKRGQNVTFRCDPISEHNRLYWYRQTLGQGPEFLTYFQNEAQLEKSRLLSDRFSAERPKGSFSTLEIQRTEQGDSAMYLCASSSDWTSGGFEQYFGPGTRLTVT.

CDR3 DNA sequence: TGTGCCTGGGACAGGGGGCGACTGGATTCACCCCTCCACTTT. This codes for CAWDRGRLDSPLHF. The V call is TRBV30, the J call TRBJ1-6; TRBD1 matches at 10 bases. The CDR3 loop spans 14 amino acids. Germline CDR1 GTSNPN, CDR2 SVGIG (reference sequence). V trimming: 5 bases; J trimming: 8 bases; junction bases outside the gene matches: 6.

V and J are TRBV14 and TRBJ2-2; perhaps TRBD2 as D (5 bases). The CDR3 contains 20 residues. Germline CDR1 SGHDN, CDR2 FVKESK. Trimming removed 2 bases from V and 4 bases from J, with 26 bases in between. CDR3 bases: TGTGCCAGCAGCCAATACGTCCCGTCTCGGGGAATCCGGGGCACCGGGGAGCTGTTTTTT. This translates into CASSQYVPSRGIRGTGELFF.

The chain recombines TRBV5-1 with TRBJ2-7; 7 positions match TRBD1. Germline lookup yields CDR1 SGHRS and CDR2 YFSETQ. V shed 0 bases, J shed 3 bases, and the junction held 6 bases outside the gene matches. This CDR3 has 15 residues. CDR3 sequence: CASSLAPGQNYEQYF. The CDR3, as DNA: TGCGCCAGCAGCTTGGCCCCGGGACAGAACTACGAGCAGTACTTC.

V and J are TRBV19 and TRBJ1-5, with D possibly matching TRBD1 (5 bases). Trimming took off 6 bases at V and 1 base at J, with 10 bases between the two ends. Per germline, CDR1 LNHDA and CDR2 SQIVND (reference sequence). CDR3 size: 14 residues. This CDR3 reads CASRAGLSNQPQHF. CDR3 in DNA: TGTGCCAGTAGGGCAGGGTTGAGCAATCAGCCCCAGCATTTT.

CDR3 sequence (DNA): TGTGCCAGCAGCCAAGACAGGGGTTCAACTGAAGCTTTCTTT. Translating gives CASSQDRGSTEAFF. J is TRBJ1-1 and V is TRBV5-4; 8 bases map to TRBD1. V shed 4 bases, J shed 5 bases, and the junction held 7 bases outside the gene matches. From germline, CDR1 is SGHNT and CDR2 YYREEE (reference sequence). There are 14 residues in the CDR3. Filled out from reference TRBV5-4 and TRBJ1-1, the complete variable domain reads ETGVTQSPTHLIKTRGQQVTLRCSSQSGHNTVSWYQQALGQGPQFIFQYYREEENGRGNFPPRFSGLQFPNYSSELNVNALELDDSALYLCASSQDRGSTEAFFGQGTRLTVV.

The chain carries TRBV4-2 and TRBJ2-3, with 9 bases that match TRBD2. Germline V gene sequence: CDR1 LGHNA, CDR2 YNFKEQ. This CDR3 has 16 amino acids. V dropped 0 bases and J dropped 4; count of bases not matched to a gene: 5. The DNA of the CDR3 is TGTGCCAGCAGCCAAGATGTGGCGGGGGGGTCAGATACGCAGTATTTT. Translating it yields CASSQDVAGGSDTQYF.